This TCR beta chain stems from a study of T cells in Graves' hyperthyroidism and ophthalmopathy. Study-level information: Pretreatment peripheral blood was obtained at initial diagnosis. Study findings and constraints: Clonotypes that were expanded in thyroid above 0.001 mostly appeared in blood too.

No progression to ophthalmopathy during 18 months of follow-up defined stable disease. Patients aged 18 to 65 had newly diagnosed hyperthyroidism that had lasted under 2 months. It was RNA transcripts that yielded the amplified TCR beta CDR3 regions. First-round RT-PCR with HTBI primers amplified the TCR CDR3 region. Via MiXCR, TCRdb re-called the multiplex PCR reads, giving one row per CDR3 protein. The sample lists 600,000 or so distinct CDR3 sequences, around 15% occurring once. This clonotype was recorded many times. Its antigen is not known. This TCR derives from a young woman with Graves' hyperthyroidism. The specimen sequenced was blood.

The DNA for the CDR3 is TGTGCCAGCGGGGGGGCCTACAATGAGCAGTTCTTC. It codes for CASGGAYNEQFF. The genes are TRBV2 and TRBJ2-1; 7 positions match TRBD2. V lost 8 bases to trimming and J lost 2 bases; unmatched junction nucleotides: 0. The germline CDR1 and CDR2 sequences are SNHLY and FYNNEI. The CDR3 is 12 residues long.